This is a list of T cell receptor beta chains from one sample in a study of T cell responses to AZD1222 COVID-19 vaccine. Data came from immunoSEQ multiplex PCR; TCRdb stores just in-frame clones and leaves some out. The data hold about 220,000 clones, with about 93% observed a single time. The starting material was peripheral blood, obtained on day 0 of MenACWY control vaccination. These receptors came from an adult in good health. Both conserved end residues are part of each CDR3. Each record gives: J gene, D gene, clone size, V gene, CDR3 protein, CDR3 DNA. The D gene is left open where the match is weak. Clone sizes are given selectively: once, few, many, or a class where the clone is expanded.

j_gene: TRBJ1-4
d_gene: NA
abundance: NA
v_gene: TRBV7-9
CDR3aa: CASSFLGASVEKLFF
CDR3nt: TGTGCCAGCAGCTTCCTGGGAGCAAGCGTTGAAAAACTGTTTTTT

j_gene: TRBJ1-1
d_gene: NA
abundance: NA
v_gene: TRBV7-8
CDR3aa: CASSYPGTMNTEAFF
CDR3nt: TGTGCCAGCAGCTACCCTGGGACCATGAACACTGAAGCTTTCTTT

j_gene: TRBJ1-5
d_gene: NA
abundance: NA
v_gene: TRBV30
CDR3aa: CAWSPGANQPQHF
CDR3nt: TGTGCCTGGAGTCCAGGGGCTAATCAGCCCCAGCATTTT

j_gene: TRBJ2-7
d_gene: TRBD1
abundance: once
v_gene: TRBV7-2
CDR3aa: CASSLAGTGPYEQYF
CDR3nt: TGTGCCAGCAGCTTGGCCGGGACAGGGCCCTACGAGCAGTACTTC

j_gene: TRBJ2-6
d_gene: TRBD1
abundance: NA
v_gene: TRBV19
CDR3aa: CASSMRRPRQGVSGANVLTF
CDR3nt: TGTGCCAGTAGTATGCGTCGCCCAAGACAGGGGGTCTCTGGGGCCAACGTCCTGACTTTC

j_gene: TRBJ1-2
d_gene: TRBD1
abundance: once
v_gene: TRBV29-1
CDR3aa: CSVARGTVTNYGYTF
CDR3nt: TGCAGCGTAGCCAGGGGGACAGTAACGAACTATGGCTACACCTTC

j_gene: TRBJ1-1
d_gene: NA
abundance: NA
v_gene: TRBV6-5
CDR3aa: CASRGAARGTEAFF
CDR3nt: TGTGCCAGCAGGGGGGCGGCCCGGGGGACTGAAGCTTTCTTT

j_gene: TRBJ2-7
d_gene: NA
abundance: once
v_gene: TRBV9
CDR3aa: CASSVGVAQFSYEQYF
CDR3nt: TGTGCCAGCAGCGTAGGGGTCGCTCAATTCTCCTACGAGCAGTACTTC

j_gene: TRBJ1-1
d_gene: NA
abundance: NA
v_gene: TRBV9
CDR3aa: CASSANQGNTEAFF
CDR3nt: TGTGCCAGCAGCGCCAATCAGGGGAACACTGAAGCTTTCTTT

j_gene: TRBJ1-2
d_gene: NA
abundance: NA
v_gene: TRBV30
CDR3aa: CAWRGTIANYGYTF
CDR3nt: TGTGCCTGGAGAGGGACAATAGCTAACTATGGCTACACCTTC

j_gene: TRBJ2-1
d_gene: TRBD2
abundance: NA
v_gene: TRBV9
CDR3aa: CASSVAGTSKGQNEQFF
CDR3nt: TGTGCCAGCAGCGTAGCCGGGACTAGTAAGGGGCAGAATGAGCAGTTCTTC

j_gene: TRBJ2-1
d_gene: NA
abundance: NA
v_gene: TRBV20-1
CDR3aa: CSAKYNEQFF
CDR3nt: TGCAGTGCAAAATACAATGAGCAGTTCTTC

j_gene: TRBJ1-2
d_gene: TRBD1
abundance: NA
v_gene: TRBV10-1
CDR3aa: CASSEWDRHPNYGYTF
CDR3nt: TGCGCCAGCAGTGAGTGGGACAGACACCCTAACTATGGCTACACCTTC

j_gene: TRBJ1-1
d_gene: NA
abundance: once
v_gene: TRBV3-1/TRBV3-2
CDR3aa: CASTSGTEGAFF
CDR3nt: TGTGCCAGCACCTCAGGTACCGAGGGTGCTTTCTTT

j_gene: TRBJ1-1
d_gene: NA
abundance: NA
v_gene: TRBV3-1/TRBV3-2
CDR3aa: CASSQEGHFNTEAFF
CDR3nt: TGTGCCAGCAGCCAAGAGGGACACTTTAACACTGAAGCTTTCTTT

j_gene: TRBJ1-2
d_gene: TRBD1
abundance: NA
v_gene: TRBV29-1
CDR3aa: CSVEDQGTGAMVATF
CDR3nt: TGCAGCGTTGAAGATCAGGGGACAGGGGCTATGGTTGCCACCTTC

j_gene: TRBJ2-6
d_gene: NA
abundance: NA
v_gene: TRBV7-2
CDR3aa: CASSATGGTGANVLTF
CDR3nt: TGTGCCAGCAGCGCCACTGGGGGGACTGGGGCCAACGTCCTGACTTTC

j_gene: TRBJ2-1
d_gene: TRBD1
abundance: NA
v_gene: TRBV18
CDR3aa: CASSPPIGTGYREQFF
CDR3nt: TGTGCCAGCTCACCACCGATTGGGACAGGGTACCGTGAACAGTTCTTC

j_gene: TRBJ1-5
d_gene: NA
abundance: once
v_gene: TRBV6-5
CDR3aa: CASSFRGWNQPQHF
CDR3nt: TGTGCCAGCAGCTTCCGGGGGTGGAATCAGCCCCAGCATTTT

j_gene: TRBJ1-6
d_gene: TRBD1
abundance: NA
v_gene: TRBV15
CDR3aa: CATSRGQGVQDSPLHF
CDR3nt: TGTGCCACCAGCAGGGGACAGGGGGTTCAGGATTCACCCCTCCACTTT

j_gene: TRBJ2-1
d_gene: TRBD1
abundance: NA
v_gene: TRBV11-3
CDR3aa: CASRLTGVDEQFF
CDR3nt: TGTGCCAGCAGGTTGACAGGGGTCGATGAGCAGTTCTTC

j_gene: TRBJ1-2
d_gene: NA
abundance: NA
v_gene: TRBV7-8
CDR3aa: CASSRGTFINGYTF
CDR3nt: TGTGCCAGCAGCCGAGGGACATTTATTAACGGCTACACCTTC

j_gene: TRBJ1-2
d_gene: NA
abundance: NA
v_gene: TRBV9
CDR3aa: CASSVAGGPHGYTF
CDR3nt: TGTGCCAGCAGCGTAGCGGGGGGCCCCCATGGCTACACCTTC

j_gene: TRBJ2-7
d_gene: TRBD2
abundance: NA
v_gene: TRBV10-3
CDR3aa: CAISHDGASGVYEQYF
CDR3nt: TGTGCCATCAGTCACGATGGGGCTAGCGGGGTTTACGAGCAGTACTTC

j_gene: TRBJ1-6
d_gene: TRBD1
abundance: NA
v_gene: TRBV5-6
CDR3aa: CASSFTDRVFGSPLHF
CDR3nt: TGTGCCAGCAGCTTTACCGACAGGGTCTTCGGCTCACCCCTCCACTTT

j_gene: TRBJ1-5
d_gene: NA
abundance: few
v_gene: TRBV28
CDR3aa: CASSSSYQPQHF
CDR3nt: TGTGCCAGCAGCTCAAGCTATCAGCCCCAGCATTTT

j_gene: TRBJ1-5
d_gene: NA
abundance: NA
v_gene: TRBV7-8
CDR3aa: CASSLMGHSNQPQHF
CDR3nt: TGTGCCAGCAGCCTCATGGGGCACTCCAATCAGCCCCAGCATTTT

j_gene: TRBJ1-1
d_gene: TRBD1
abundance: NA
v_gene: TRBV5-5
CDR3aa: CASSGTGPLMNTEAFF
CDR3nt: TGTGCCAGCAGCGGGACAGGACCTCTCATGAACACTGAAGCTTTCTTT

j_gene: TRBJ2-7
d_gene: TRBD2
abundance: once
v_gene: TRBV5-6
CDR3aa: CASSLRASGGAYEQYF
CDR3nt: TGTGCCAGCAGCTTGCGGGCTAGCGGGGGGGCCTACGAGCAGTACTTC

j_gene: TRBJ2-5
d_gene: NA
abundance: NA
v_gene: TRBV30
CDR3aa: CAWSTGLEETQYF
CDR3nt: TGTGCCTGGAGTACGGGTCTGGAAGAGACCCAGTACTTC

j_gene: TRBJ1-5
d_gene: NA
abundance: NA
v_gene: TRBV7-8
CDR3aa: CASSGRRTSLINQPQHF
CDR3nt: TGTGCCAGCAGCGGGCGACGGACTTCCCTCATCAATCAGCCCCAGCATTTT

j_gene: TRBJ1-2
d_gene: TRBD1
abundance: few
v_gene: TRBV29-1
CDR3aa: CSVEYRGGYGYTF
CDR3nt: TGCAGCGTTGAATACAGGGGAGGCTATGGCTACACCTTC

j_gene: TRBJ2-3
d_gene: NA
abundance: NA
v_gene: TRBV7-2
CDR3aa: CASSLGGTDTQYF
CDR3nt: TGTGCCAGCAGCTTAGGCGGGACAGATACGCAGTATTTT

j_gene: TRBJ2-7
d_gene: NA
abundance: NA
v_gene: TRBV11-2
CDR3aa: CASTTGPIYEQYF
CDR3nt: TGTGCCAGCACCACGGGCCCCATCTACGAGCAGTACTTC

j_gene: TRBJ1-1
d_gene: NA
abundance: NA
v_gene: TRBV20-1
CDR3aa: CSADENTEAFF
CDR3nt: TGCAGTGCTGATGAAAACACTGAAGCTTTCTTT

j_gene: TRBJ2-4
d_gene: TRBD2
abundance: NA
v_gene: TRBV7-9
CDR3aa: CASSVAGAQDIQYF
CDR3nt: TGTGCCAGCAGTGTAGCGGGGGCCCAGGACATTCAGTACTTC

j_gene: TRBJ1-2
d_gene: TRBD1
abundance: NA
v_gene: TRBV6-5
CDR3aa: CASRYTGQGAYGYTF
CDR3nt: TGTGCCAGCAGATACACTGGACAGGGGGCCTATGGCTACACCTTC

j_gene: TRBJ1-5
d_gene: TRBD1
abundance: NA
v_gene: TRBV30
CDR3aa: CAWSGGGPQPQHF
CDR3nt: TGTGCCTGGAGTGGAGGGGGCCCTCAGCCCCAGCATTTT

j_gene: TRBJ2-7
d_gene: NA
abundance: few
v_gene: TRBV5-6
CDR3aa: CASSLGGHSYEQYF
CDR3nt: TGTGCCAGCAGCTTGGGCGGACATTCCTACGAGCAGTACTTC

j_gene: TRBJ1-2
d_gene: NA
abundance: NA
v_gene: TRBV6-2/TRBV6-3
CDR3aa: CASSYSSGSRGYTF
CDR3nt: TGTGCCAGCAGTTATTCGTCAGGGTCCCGAGGCTACACCTTC

j_gene: TRBJ1-2
d_gene: TRBD1
abundance: NA
v_gene: TRBV2
CDR3aa: CASRALAGTGGAGGYTF
CDR3nt: TGTGCCAGCAGGGCGCTTGCCGGGACAGGGGGCGCAGGTGGCTACACCTTC

j_gene: TRBJ2-2
d_gene: TRBD1
abundance: NA
v_gene: TRBV24-1
CDR3aa: CATSDPRDRANTGELFF
CDR3nt: TGTGCCACCAGTGACCCGAGGGACAGGGCGAACACCGGGGAGCTGTTTTTT

j_gene: TRBJ1-3
d_gene: NA
abundance: once
v_gene: TRBV6-5
CDR3aa: CASTGDSYSGNTIYF
CDR3nt: TGTGCCAGCACTGGGGACTCCTACTCTGGAAACACCATATATTTT

j_gene: TRBJ2-1
d_gene: NA
abundance: few
v_gene: TRBV24-1
CDR3aa: CATSSTILYNEQFF
CDR3nt: TGTGCCACCAGCTCGACGATACTTTACAATGAGCAGTTCTTC

j_gene: TRBJ1-5
d_gene: TRBD1
abundance: few
v_gene: TRBV9
CDR3aa: CASSVGTGDSNQPQHF
CDR3nt: TGTGCCAGCAGCGTAGGTACAGGGGATTCCAATCAGCCCCAGCATTTT

j_gene: TRBJ2-4
d_gene: NA
abundance: NA
v_gene: TRBV3-1/TRBV3-2
CDR3aa: CASSPKWGGPTPKNIQYF
CDR3nt: TGTGCCAGCAGCCCCAAATGGGGGGGGCCGACTCCCAAAAACATTCAGTACTTC

j_gene: TRBJ1-5
d_gene: NA
abundance: NA
v_gene: TRBV7-9
CDR3aa: CASSLGQGSEPQHF
CDR3nt: TGTGCCAGCAGCTTAGGCCAGGGCTCTGAGCCCCAGCATTTT

j_gene: TRBJ2-7
d_gene: NA
abundance: once
v_gene: TRBV15
CDR3aa: CATSRDGGRMTYEQYF
CDR3nt: TGTGCCACCAGCAGAGATGGGGGACGGATGACCTACGAGCAGTACTTC

j_gene: TRBJ1-2
d_gene: NA
abundance: NA
v_gene: TRBV7-9
CDR3aa: CASSLSGYGYTF
CDR3nt: TGTGCCAGCAGCTTATCCGGGTATGGCTACACCTTC

j_gene: TRBJ1-1
d_gene: NA
abundance: NA
v_gene: TRBV11-3
CDR3aa: CASSPDGGELYTEAFF
CDR3nt: TGTGCCAGCAGCCCAGACGGGGGTGAGCTTTACACTGAAGCTTTCTTT

j_gene: TRBJ1-3
d_gene: NA
abundance: NA
v_gene: TRBV7-2
CDR3aa: CASSATPPGYSGNTIYF
CDR3nt: TGTGCCAGCAGCGCGACGCCCCCGGGTTACTCTGGAAACACCATATATTTT